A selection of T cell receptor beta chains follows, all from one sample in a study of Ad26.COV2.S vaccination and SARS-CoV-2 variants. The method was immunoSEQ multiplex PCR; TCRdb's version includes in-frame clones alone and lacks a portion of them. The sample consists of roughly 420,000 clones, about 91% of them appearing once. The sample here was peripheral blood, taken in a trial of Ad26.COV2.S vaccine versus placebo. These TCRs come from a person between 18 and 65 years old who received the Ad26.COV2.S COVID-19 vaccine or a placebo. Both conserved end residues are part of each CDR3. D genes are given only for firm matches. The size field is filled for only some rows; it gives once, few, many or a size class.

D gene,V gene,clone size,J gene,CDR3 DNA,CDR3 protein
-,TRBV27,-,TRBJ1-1,TGTGCCAGCAGTCGCCTGGGACATTCCACTGAAGCTTTCTTT,CASSRLGHSTEAFF
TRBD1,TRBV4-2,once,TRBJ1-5,TGTGCCAGCAGCCAAGATAGGGGGGCCGGGACAGGCGATCAGCCCCAGCATTTT,CASSQDRGAGTGDQPQHF
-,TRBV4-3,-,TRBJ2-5,TGCGCCAGCAGCCCCGGGCAGGGGGGACAAGAGACCCAGTACTTC,CASSPGQGGQETQYF
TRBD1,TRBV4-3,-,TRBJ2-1,TGCGCCAGCAGCCAAGGAGGGGGCAGGGGAAATGAGCAGTTCTTC,CASSQGGGRGNEQFF
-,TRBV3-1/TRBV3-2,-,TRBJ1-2,TGTGCCAGCAGCCAAGACGGCGCAGGGCCCACTATGAGAGGCTACACCTTC,CASSQDGAGPTMRGYTF
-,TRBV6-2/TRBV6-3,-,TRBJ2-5,TGTGCCAGCAGTCCAATGGAGACCCAGTACTTC,CASSPMETQYF
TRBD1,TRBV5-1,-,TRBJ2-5,TGCGCCAGCAGCCCGGGGGGGACAGGGGACCCCATGGAGGACTTC,CASSPGGTGDPMEDF
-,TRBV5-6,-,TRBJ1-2,TGTGCCAGCAGCCTCGGGAGGGGCGCTGGCTACACCTTC,CASSLGRGAGYTF
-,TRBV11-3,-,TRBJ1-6,TGTGCCAGCAGCTTAGCGGTAAATTCACCCCTCCACTTT,CASSLAVNSPLHF
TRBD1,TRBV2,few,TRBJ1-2,TGTGCCAGCAGTGAGGGACAGGAGGGGAATGTAGTTGGCTACACCTTC,CASSEGQEGNVVGYTF
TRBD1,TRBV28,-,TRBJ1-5,TGTGCCAGCAGTTCTACTTTGGGACAGTACAATCAGCCCCAGCATTTT,CASSSTLGQYNQPQHF
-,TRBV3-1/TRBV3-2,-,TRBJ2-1,TGTGCCAGCAGCCAGCTGGGGTTTTGGGATGAGCAGTTCTTC,CASSQLGFWDEQFF
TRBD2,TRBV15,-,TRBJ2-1,TGTGCCACCAGCAGAGAAGGACTAGCGGGAGGCTCCTACAATGAGCAGTTCTTC,CATSREGLAGGSYNEQFF
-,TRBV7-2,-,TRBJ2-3,TGTGCCAGCAGCTACCGCACCCCCCGCACAGATACGCAGTATTTT,CASSYRTPRTDTQYF
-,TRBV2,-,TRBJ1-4,TGTGCCAGCAGTTGGAGGGGCAGGGGTGAAAAACTGTTTTTT,CASSWRGRGEKLFF
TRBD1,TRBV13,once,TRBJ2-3,TGTGCCAGCAGCTTGAGTACCGGGACAGGTAGCACAGATACGCAGTATTTT,CASSLSTGTGSTDTQYF
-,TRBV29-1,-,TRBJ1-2,TGCAGCGCAGCGGACTATGGCTACACCTTC,CSAADYGYTF
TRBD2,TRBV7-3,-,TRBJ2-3,TGTGCCAGCAGCGGTAGCGGGGGCACAGATACGCAGTATTTT,CASSGSGGTDTQYF
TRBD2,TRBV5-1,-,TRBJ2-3,TGCGCCAGCAGCTTGGCGCCTAGCGGGACAGATACGCAGTATTTT,CASSLAPSGTDTQYF
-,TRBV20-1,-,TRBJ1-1,TGCAGTGCTAGTCCATCGGGGGCGCGTCGTGGAGCTTTCTTT,CSASPSGARRGAFF
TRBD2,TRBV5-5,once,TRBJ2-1,TGTGCCAGCAGCTTGGTCGGACTAGCGAACTACAATGAGCAGTTCTTC,CASSLVGLANYNEQFF
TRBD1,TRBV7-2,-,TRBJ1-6,TGTGCCAGCAGCCCGACAGGGGGTAATTCACCCCTCCACTTT,CASSPTGGNSPLHF
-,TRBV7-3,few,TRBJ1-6,TGTGCCAGCAGCTTAGGCGCAGGGGTGTTTTCACCCCTCCACTTT,CASSLGAGVFSPLHF
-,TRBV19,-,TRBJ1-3,TGTGCCAGTAGTATCCTACCGGCCTCTGGAAACACCATATATTTT,CASSILPASGNTIYF
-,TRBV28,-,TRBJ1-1,TGTGCCAGCAGCCTTTTATCCACGCCGCCCGGAGCTTTCTTT,CASSLLSTPPGAFF
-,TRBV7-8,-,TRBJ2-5,TGTGCCAGCAGCTTAGCGTGGGGCCAAGAGACCCAGTACTTC,CASSLAWGQETQYF
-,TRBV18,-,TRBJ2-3,TGTGCCAGCTCACCTATTCTCCCCGGCGGGAAAGATACGCAGTATTTT,CASSPILPGGKDTQYF
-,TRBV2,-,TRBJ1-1,TGTGCCTCACAACGGTGGGACACTGAAGCTTTCTTT,CASQRWDTEAFF
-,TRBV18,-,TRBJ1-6,TGTGCCAGCTCTCTCATCCGGGCCGAGGGGGGGATTTCACCCCTCCACTTT,CASSLIRAEGGISPLHF
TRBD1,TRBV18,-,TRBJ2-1,TGTGCCAGCTCACACCAGGGGGAATACAATGAGCAGTTCTTC,CASSHQGEYNEQFF
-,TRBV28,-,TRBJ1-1,TGTGCCAGCAGTTTATGGGCAGGCGGGACTGAAGCTTTCTTT,CASSLWAGGTEAFF
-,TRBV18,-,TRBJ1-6,TGTGCCAGCTCACCACCGTTTCCCCAGGGAGAGGGTTCACCCCTCCACTTT,CASSPPFPQGEGSPLHF
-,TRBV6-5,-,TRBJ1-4,TGTGCCAGCAGTTCGGCGGGGGGTGATGAAAAACTGTTTTTT,CASSSAGGDEKLFF
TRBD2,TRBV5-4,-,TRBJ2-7,TGTGCCAGCAGCTTGGGTGGGACTAGCGACTACGAGCAGTACTTC,CASSLGGTSDYEQYF
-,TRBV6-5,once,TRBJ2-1,TGTGCCAGCAGTTACTTTATGTCGACCTACAATGAGCAGTTCTTC,CASSYFMSTYNEQFF
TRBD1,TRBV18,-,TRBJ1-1,TGTGCCAGCTCACGGGACAGACACACTGAAGCTTTCTTT,CASSRDRHTEAFF
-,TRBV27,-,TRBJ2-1,TGTGCCAGCAGCCAGGGAGGTGAGCAGTTCTTC,CASSQGGEQFF
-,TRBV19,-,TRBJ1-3,TGTGCCAGTACAGCATACGGGGTGGGCTTCTCTGGAAACACCATATATTTT,CASTAYGVGFSGNTIYF
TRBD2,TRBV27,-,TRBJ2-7,TGTGCCAGCAAGGGGGGACTAGCGGGGGGTCATCCCCCCTACGAGCAGTACTTC,CASKGGLAGGHPPYEQYF
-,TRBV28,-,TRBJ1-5,TGTGCCAGCAGCTCCGCATCCGGCAATCAGCCCCAGCATTTT,CASSSASGNQPQHF
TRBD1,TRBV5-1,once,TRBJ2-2,TGCGCCAGCAGCCCGGGACAGGGGGTCACCGGGGAGCTGTTTTTT,CASSPGQGVTGELFF
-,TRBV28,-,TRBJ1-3,TGTGCCACCAGTAAGGGACCGGCCCCCTCTGGAAACACCATATATTTT,CATSKGPAPSGNTIYF
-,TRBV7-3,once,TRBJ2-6,TGTGCCAGCAGCTTACACCCAGCGTCTGGGGCCAACGTCCTGACTTTC,CASSLHPASGANVLTF
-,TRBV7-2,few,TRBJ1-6,TGTGCCAGCCTAGAGGGGGGATCCTATAATTCACCCCTCCACTTT,CASLEGGSYNSPLHF
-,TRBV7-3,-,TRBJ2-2,TGTGCCAGCAGCCCCATCAGCGTCTCACAGGGCTCCGGGGAGCTGTTTTTT,CASSPISVSQGSGELFF
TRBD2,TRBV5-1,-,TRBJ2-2,TGCGCCAGCTATACCGGTCGGGGGGTAGCCCCCGGGGAGCTGTTTTTT,CASYTGRGVAPGELFF
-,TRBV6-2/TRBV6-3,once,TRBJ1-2,TGTGCCAGCAGTTCTGACCGTACGGGTGGCTACACCTTC,CASSSDRTGGYTF